Listed below are T cell receptor beta chains from one sample, sequenced in a study of blood T cell repertoires in COVID-19. This table comes from immunoSEQ multiplex PCR, and its TCRdb copy is limited to in-frame clones, with some not included. Among roughly 250,000 clones listed, roughly 89% were seen once. The sample taken for sequencing was PBMCs or T cells enriched from blood (not recorded which). The receptors were sampled from a woman aged 30 to 39 with acute COVID-19. Both conserved end residues are part of each CDR3. The order of the fields is clone size, V gene, J gene, D gene, CDR3 DNA, CDR3 protein. D genes are given only for firm matches. Clone size is stated in some rows and not others, as once, few, many or a class when expanded.

abundance: -; v_gene: TRBV6-4; j_gene: TRBJ2-1; d_gene: TRBD2; CDR3nt: TGTGCCAGCAGTTGGTCCACCGGGGGGGAGCAGTTCTTC; CDR3aa: CASSWSTGGEQFF
abundance: once; v_gene: TRBV13; j_gene: TRBJ1-1; d_gene: -; CDR3nt: TGTGCCAGCAGCCCTGGGACACGCGGCACTGAAGCTTTCTTT; CDR3aa: CASSPGTRGTEAFF
abundance: -; v_gene: TRBV27; j_gene: TRBJ2-1; d_gene: -; CDR3nt: TGTGCCAGCAGTTTAGGCGGGAATGAGCAGTTCTTC; CDR3aa: CASSLGGNEQFF
abundance: few; v_gene: TRBV19; j_gene: TRBJ1-2; d_gene: -; CDR3nt: TGTGCCAGTAAAAAGGGAGCTAACTATGGCTACACCTTC; CDR3aa: CASKKGANYGYTF
abundance: -; v_gene: TRBV19; j_gene: TRBJ2-7; d_gene: -; CDR3nt: TGTGCCAGTAGAAAACAGTCTTCCTACGAGCAGTACTTC; CDR3aa: CASRKQSSYEQYF
abundance: -; v_gene: TRBV4-1; j_gene: TRBJ2-7; d_gene: TRBD1; CDR3nt: TGCGCCAGCAGCCAACAACAGGGGGCCTCCTACGAGCAGTACTTC; CDR3aa: CASSQQQGASYEQYF
abundance: -; v_gene: TRBV12-2; j_gene: TRBJ2-7; d_gene: -; CDR3nt: TGTGCAAGTCGCTTAGCGACAGGTTCTCTACAGGGCTACGAGCAGTACTTC; CDR3aa: CASRLATGSLQGYEQYF
abundance: -; v_gene: TRBV19; j_gene: TRBJ1-1; d_gene: TRBD1; CDR3nt: TGTGCCAGTTCTAGGGGACAGACGAACACTGAAGCTTTCTTT; CDR3aa: CASSRGQTNTEAFF
abundance: many; v_gene: TRBV19; j_gene: TRBJ1-5; d_gene: TRBD1; CDR3nt: TGTGCCAGTGGGGACTATCAGGGGGCAAATCAGCCCCAGCATTTT; CDR3aa: CASGDYQGANQPQHF
abundance: -; v_gene: TRBV15; j_gene: TRBJ1-3; d_gene: TRBD1; CDR3nt: TGTGCCACCAGCGGAGACAGGGCTGGAAACACCATATATTTT; CDR3aa: CATSGDRAGNTIYF
abundance: once; v_gene: TRBV18; j_gene: TRBJ1-4; d_gene: -; CDR3nt: TGTGCCAGCTCACCGAGTGGGTCGCGGGAAAAACTGTTTTTT; CDR3aa: CASSPSGSREKLFF
abundance: -; v_gene: TRBV7-8; j_gene: TRBJ2-7; d_gene: TRBD1; CDR3nt: TGTGCCAGCAGCCTCCCTCAGGGGGTGCAGTACTTC; CDR3aa: CASSLPQGVQYF
abundance: once; v_gene: TRBV12-5; j_gene: TRBJ1-5; d_gene: -; CDR3nt: TGTGCTAGTGGTTTGGACGGTTATAGCAATCAGCCCCAGCATTTT; CDR3aa: CASGLDGYSNQPQHF
abundance: -; v_gene: TRBV5-1; j_gene: TRBJ2-3; d_gene: -; CDR3nt: TGCGCCAGCAGCTTGGAAAGCCCTAGTAGGGATACGCAGTATTTT; CDR3aa: CASSLESPSRDTQYF
abundance: -; v_gene: TRBV7-2; j_gene: TRBJ1-6; d_gene: TRBD1; CDR3nt: TGTGCCAGCAGCCTAGGGACAGAGGGTTCACCCCTCCACTTT; CDR3aa: CASSLGTEGSPLHF
abundance: -; v_gene: TRBV5-4; j_gene: TRBJ1-1; d_gene: TRBD1; CDR3nt: TGTGCCAGCAGCTTGGGACAGGGGGAGGGCGCTGAAGCTTTCTTT; CDR3aa: CASSLGQGEGAEAFF
abundance: -; v_gene: TRBV11-2; j_gene: TRBJ1-3; d_gene: TRBD1; CDR3nt: TGTGCCAGCAGCTTATGGGACAGGGTGGCTGGAAACACCATATATTTT; CDR3aa: CASSLWDRVAGNTIYF
abundance: -; v_gene: TRBV4-1; j_gene: TRBJ1-5; d_gene: -; CDR3nt: TGCGCCAGCAGCCAAGATAGGGGTCTGCCAAGGAGCAATCAGCCCCAGCATTTT; CDR3aa: CASSQDRGLPRSNQPQHF
abundance: -; v_gene: TRBV6-5; j_gene: TRBJ2-7; d_gene: TRBD1; CDR3nt: TGTGCCAGCAGCCCAGCGGACAGGGTCGAGCAGTACTTC; CDR3aa: CASSPADRVEQYF
abundance: -; v_gene: TRBV10-3; j_gene: TRBJ1-2; d_gene: TRBD1; CDR3nt: TGTGCCATCAGACAGGGGGAAGTCGTTCGTGGCTACACCTTC; CDR3aa: CAIRQGEVVRGYTF
abundance: -; v_gene: TRBV14; j_gene: TRBJ1-3; d_gene: -; CDR3nt: TGTGCCAGCAGCCCCCGCCAAACAGGGTCTGGAAACACCATATATTTT; CDR3aa: CASSPRQTGSGNTIYF
abundance: -; v_gene: TRBV12-2; j_gene: TRBJ2-5; d_gene: -; CDR3nt: TGTGCAAGTCGCTTACATCTCTACGGACTAGCGGGGGGGGTGGAGACCCAGTACTTC; CDR3aa: CASRLHLYGLAGGVETQYF
abundance: -; v_gene: TRBV6-5; j_gene: TRBJ2-7; d_gene: -; CDR3nt: TGTGCCAGCAGTTACTCGGGCGAGCCCTACGAGCAGTACTTC; CDR3aa: CASSYSGEPYEQYF
abundance: once; v_gene: TRBV10-3; j_gene: TRBJ1-1; d_gene: -; CDR3nt: TGTGCCATCAGTGAGTCGAGGGGAGGCACTGAAGCTTTCTTT; CDR3aa: CAISESRGGTEAFF
abundance: -; v_gene: TRBV6-2/TRBV6-3; j_gene: TRBJ1-3; d_gene: -; CDR3nt: TGTGCCAGCAGCCGCAATCCGGGATCCTCTGGAAACACCATATATTTT; CDR3aa: CASSRNPGSSGNTIYF
abundance: -; v_gene: TRBV12-3/TRBV12-4; j_gene: TRBJ1-1; d_gene: -; CDR3nt: TGTGCCAGCAGTCTTGCAGTGAACACTGAAGCTTTCTTT; CDR3aa: CASSLAVNTEAFF
abundance: -; v_gene: TRBV10-2; j_gene: TRBJ1-1; d_gene: -; CDR3nt: TGCGCCAGCAGTGGAGACAGTTTAGACACTGAAGCTTTCTTT; CDR3aa: CASSGDSLDTEAFF
abundance: -; v_gene: TRBV6-2/TRBV6-3; j_gene: TRBJ1-2; d_gene: TRBD1; CDR3nt: TGTGCCAGCAGCCACAGGGGTAGCGTGGGCTATGGCTACACCTTC; CDR3aa: CASSHRGSVGYGYTF